These 22 T cell receptor beta chains share one sample of origin, sequenced in a study of T cells in Graves' hyperthyroidism and ophthalmopathy. Researchers took RNA transcripts and amplified the TCR beta CDR3 regions from them. Using the HTBI primer set, a first-round RT-PCR was run on the TCR CDR3. TCRdb redid the calling of the multiplex PCR reads with MiXCR, one entry per CDR3 protein. This sample has hundreds of thousands of distinct CDR3 sequences, with roughly 15% found just once. Sequencing was done on a sample of blood. The receptors stem from a woman between 18 and 29 years old with Graves' hyperthyroidism.

This clonotype was counted at least ten times. The chain couples TRBV6-1 to TRBJ1-4; a weak D match, TRBD1 (6 bases). There are 12 residues in the CDR3. The V and J ends lost 4 bases and 11 bases respectively, with 11 bases between them. CDR1 is MNHNS and CDR2 is SASEGT in the germline V gene. The CDR3 coding sequence is TGTGCCAGCAGTGTCCCAGGGGAGAAACTGTTTTTT. Translating gives CASSVPGEKLFF.

The chain has TRBV7-2 and TRBJ2-3; TRBD1 aligns across 9 bases. The CDR3 spans 14 residues. The junction had 7 bases not matched to a gene; V was cut back by 5 bases and J by 7 bases. The germline V gene has CDR1 SGHTA and CDR2 FQGNSA. The CDR3 here is CASSRGQGRNTQYF. CDR3 DNA: TGTGCCAGCAGCCGCGGACAGGGGAGAAATACGCAGTATTTT.

This clonotype showed up many times. The chain links TRBV7-2 to TRBJ2-1, with TRBD1 matching 9 bases. J gave up 5 bases and V 1 base, and 12 bases lay outside the gene matches. Germline V gene data show CDR1 as SGHTA and CDR2 as FQGNSA. There are 18 residues in the CDR3. CDR3 sequence (DNA): TGTGCCAGCAGCTTAGGAGGGCGGGGGACAGGGAGTCACAATGAGCAGTTCTTC. Its protein product is CASSLGGRGTGSHNEQFF.

The V call is TRBV30, the J call TRBJ1-3; D perhaps matches TRBD1 (5 bases). Germline loops: CDR1 GTSNPN, CDR2 SVGIG (reference sequence). The CDR3 has 14 amino acids. V lost 4 bases and J lost 6, with 16 bases in between. CDR3 amino acids: CAWKPGAGINTIYF. The CDR3 nucleotides read TGTGCCTGGAAACCCGGGGCAGGGATAAACACCATATATTTT. Combining the CDR3 with reference TRBV30 and TRBJ1-3 gives the whole variable domain SQTIHQWPATLVQPVGSPLSLECTVEGTSNPNLYWYRQAAGRGLQLLFYSVGIGQISSEVPQNLSASRPQDRQFILSSKKLLLSDSGFYLCAWKPGAGINTIYFGEGSWLTVV.

This rearrangement joins TRBV9 to TRBJ2-3, with 9 bases aligning to TRBD1. Germline V gene sequence: CDR1 SGDLS, CDR2 YYNGEE. There are 15 residues in the CDR3. The V and J ends lost 4 bases and 6 bases, in that order; junction bases with no gene match: 9. In DNA, the CDR3 is TGTGCCAGCAGCTCCGGGACAGGGAATTTGGATACGCAGTATTTT. It encodes CASSSGTGNLDTQYF.

This clonotype was found a few times. The chain employs TRBV6-1 and TRBJ1-1, with D unresolved. There are 15 residues in the CDR3. Germline assignment: CDR1 MNHNS and CDR2 SASEGT. V shed 7 bases and J shed 2 bases, with 17 bases lying between them. Here the CDR3 DNA reads TGTGCCAGCACTTCTGAACGGACGGTAAACACTGAAGCTTTCTTT. Its protein product is CASTSERTVNTEAFF.

This clonotype was counted between two and nine times. The rearrangement links TRBV19 to TRBJ1-1, with 9 bases aligning to TRBD1. Unmatched junction bases numbered 3, after V lost 6 bases and J lost 1 base. The CDR3 consists of 14 residues. Germline V CDR1 and CDR2: LNHDA, SQIVND (reference sequence). DNA for the CDR3: TGTGCCAGTAGGGGACAGGGACGGAACACTGAAGCTTTCTTT. It yields the protein CASRGQGRNTEAFF.

This clonotype was seen many times. This chain joins TRBV5-5 and TRBJ2-1, with 8 bases that match TRBD2. The germline V gene encodes CDR1 SGHKS and CDR2 YYEKEE (reference sequence). With V trimmed by 4 bases and J by 9 bases, 6 bases remained unmatched. The CDR3 totals 13 residues. CDR3 protein: CASSPHRGGEQFF. In nucleotides, the CDR3 is TGTGCCAGCAGCCCCCACCGGGGGGGTGAGCAGTTCTTC. The full variable domain, completed using reference TRBV5-5 and TRBJ2-1, is DAGVTQSPTHLIKTRGQQVTLRCSPISGHKSVSWYQQVLGQGPQFIFQYYEKEERGRGNFPDRFSARQFPNYSSELNVNALLLGDSALYLCASSPHRGGEQFFGPGTRLTVL.

DNA for the CDR3: TGTGCCAGCAGTTATTTGGGTAATGAAAAACTGTTTTTT. Translated: CASSYLGNEKLFF. The chain joins TRBV6-1 to TRBJ1-4; D is unresolved. Deletions cut 5 bases from V and 4 bases from J, with 8 bases between. This CDR3 is built from 13 residues. Germline CDR1 reads MNHNS; CDR2 reads SASEGT.

The chain is built from TRBV5-4 and TRBJ2-1; the D gene is possibly TRBD2 (7 bases). V lost 3 bases and J lost 9, with 16 bases in between. The CDR3 is 14 residues long. The V gene's germline CDR1 is SGHNT and CDR2 YYREEE (reference sequence). The CDR3 sequence is CASSSRRGPSEQFF. In DNA form, the CDR3 reads TGTGCCAGCAGCTCCAGGCGGGGGCCGAGTGAGCAGTTCTTC.

The gene calls are TRBV19 and TRBJ2-2; 8 bases are a match to TRBD1. This CDR3 contains 13 residues. Unmatched junction bases numbered 3, after V lost 6 bases and J lost 6 bases. Per germline, CDR1 LNHDA and CDR2 SQIVND (reference sequence). CDR3 protein: CASRSTGAGELFF. CDR3 in DNA: TGTGCCAGTAGATCGACAGGGGCCGGGGAGCTGTTTTTT.

This clonotype has at least ten counts. This rearrangement joins TRBV12-3 or TRBV12-4 to TRBJ2-5, with D hard to call. This CDR3 has 17 amino acids. Deletions cut 3 bases from V and 1 base from J, with 18 bases between. CDR3 amino acids: CASSFSGYRAIQETQYF. The CDR3 nucleotides read TGTGCCAGCAGTTTTTCCGGTTACCGTGCGATCCAAGAGACCCAGTACTTC.

In this sample, this clonotype turned up many times. J is TRBJ2-2 and V is TRBV12-3 or TRBV12-4; 7 positions match TRBD1. With V trimmed by 5 bases and J by 4 bases, 7 bases remained unmatched. The CDR3 totals 15 residues. In nucleotides, the CDR3 is TGTGCCAGCAGTCGACAGGGTTCGGGCACCGGGGAGCTGTTTTTT. Amino acid sequence: CASSRQGSGTGELFF.

Many counts were recorded for this clonotype. The CDR3, as DNA: TGTGCCAGCAGCTTAAGGGTGGCAGACCAAGAGACCCAGTACTTC. Translating it yields CASSLRVADQETQYF. The gene calls are TRBV7-9 and TRBJ2-5; D gene ambiguous. Trimming left V 2 bases short and J 0 bases short, with 10 bases between. The CDR3 is made up of 15 amino acids. Per the germline V gene, CDR1 is SEHNR and CDR2 is FQNEAQ (reference sequence).

This clonotype was counted ten times or more. This chain uses TRBV20-1 with TRBJ2-7, with D hard to call. CDR3 length equals 12 residues. Germline V lookup: CDR1 DFQATT, CDR2 SNEGSKA (reference sequence). Trimming left V 5 bases short and J 1 base short, with 9 bases between. As DNA, the CDR3 is TGCAGTGCTCGGTGGACGTCCTACGAGCAGTACTTC. This codes for CSARWTSYEQYF.

This chain connects TRBV7-2 to TRBJ1-6; no definite D call. The CDR3 length is 16 residues. V was shortened by 1 base and J by 0 bases, with 7 bases between the two germline ends. Germline V CDR1 and CDR2: SGHTA, FQGNSA. CDR3 nucleotide sequence: TGTGCCAGCAGCTTAGGAGGATTCTCCTATAATTCACCCCTCCACTTT. Its protein product is CASSLGGFSYNSPLHF.

This rearrangement joins TRBV12-3 or TRBV12-4 to TRBJ2-1; D unresolved. Trimming pared 6 bases from V and 8 bases from J, leaving 23 bases between. This CDR3 comprises 16 residues. The CDR3 is CASSPRSKRNLDEQFF. For the CDR3, the DNA is TGTGCCAGCAGCCCCCGAAGTAAACGGAACCTCGATGAGCAGTTCTTC.

J is TRBJ2-1 and V is TRBV28; 9 bases match TRBD1. CDR1 MDHEN and CDR2 SYDVKM come from the germline V gene. The CDR3 totals 18 residues. The V and J ends lost 0 bases and 2 bases, in that order; junction bases with no gene match: 8. The CDR3 DNA is TGTGCCAGCAGTTTATGGCTCCCGCGGGACAGGGCCTACAATGAGCAGTTCTTC. It is translated as CASSLWLPRDRAYNEQFF.

The table lists this clonotype with many counts. The chain employs TRBV11-2 and TRBJ1-1; TRBD1 is a possible D gene (5 bases). The CDR3 is made up of 15 amino acids. CDR1 is SGHAT, CDR2 FQNNGV, per germline. Trimming left V 5 bases short and J 6 bases short, with 19 bases between. CDR3 nucleotides: TGTGCCAGCAGCCTTAAGGCAGGGAAAAAAGCTGAAGCTTTCTTT. Translation gives CASSLKAGKKAEAFF. Together with reference TRBV11-2 and TRBJ1-1, the CDR3 gives the full variable domain: EAGVAQSPRYKIIEKRQSVAFWCNPISGHATLYWYQQILGQGPKLLIQFQNNGVVDDSQLPKDRFSAERLKGVDSTLKIQPAKLEDSAVYLCASSLKAGKKAEAFFGQGTRLTVV.

J is TRBJ2-4 and V is TRBV10-2; 9 bases line up with TRBD2. This CDR3 region has 13 residues. Germline values: CDR1 WSHSY, CDR2 SAAADI. With V trimmed by 7 bases and J by 8 bases, 6 bases remained unmatched. CDR3 amino acids: CASMAGGEDIQYF. CDR3 nucleotide sequence: TGCGCCAGCATGGCGGGAGGGGAGGACATTCAGTACTTC.

This clonotype appeared many times. The chain couples TRBV2 to TRBJ1-6, with 10 bases fitting TRBD1. CDR3 length: 19 amino acids. The trim removed 4 bases at V and 7 bases at J, leaving 16 bases unmatched. Looked up from germline, CDR1 is SNHLY and CDR2 is FYNNEI. CDR3 bases: TGTGCCAGCAGTGGACAGGGGGCACCGTTCTCGGTTGTGAATTCACCCCTCCACTTT. It yields the protein CASSGQGAPFSVVNSPLHF.

In this sample, this clonotype turned up many times. The chain combines TRBV5-5 with TRBJ2-7, with TRBD1 matching over 7 bases. V lost 5 bases to trimming and J lost 0 bases; unmatched junction nucleotides: 8. The CDR3 covers 15 residues. Per germline, CDR1 SGHKS and CDR2 YYEKEE (reference sequence). The CDR3 DNA is TGTGCCAGCAGTCGCACAGGGGCTGCCTCCTACGAGCAGTACTTC. Its protein is CASSRTGAASYEQYF.